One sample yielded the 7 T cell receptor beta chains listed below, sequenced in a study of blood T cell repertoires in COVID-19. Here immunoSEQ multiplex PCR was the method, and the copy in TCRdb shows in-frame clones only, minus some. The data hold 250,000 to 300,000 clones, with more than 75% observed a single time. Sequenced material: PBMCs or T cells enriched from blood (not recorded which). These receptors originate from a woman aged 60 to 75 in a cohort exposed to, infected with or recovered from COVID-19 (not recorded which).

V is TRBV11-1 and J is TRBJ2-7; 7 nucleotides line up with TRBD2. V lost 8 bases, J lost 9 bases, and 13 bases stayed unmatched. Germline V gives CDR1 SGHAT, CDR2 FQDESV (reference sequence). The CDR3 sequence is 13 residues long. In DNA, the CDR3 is TGTGCCAGCGCCCTAGCCGGGAGGACATTGCAGTACTTC. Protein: CASALAGRTLQYF.

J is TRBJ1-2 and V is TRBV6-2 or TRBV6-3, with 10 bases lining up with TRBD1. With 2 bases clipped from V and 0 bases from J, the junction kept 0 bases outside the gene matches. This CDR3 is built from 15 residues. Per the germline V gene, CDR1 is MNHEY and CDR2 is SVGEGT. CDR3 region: CASSYGTGANYGYTF. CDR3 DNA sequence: TGTGCCAGCAGTTACGGGACAGGGGCTAACTATGGCTACACCTTC.

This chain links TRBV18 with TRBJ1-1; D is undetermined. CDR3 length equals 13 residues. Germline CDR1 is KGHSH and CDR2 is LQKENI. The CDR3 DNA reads TGTGCTATGGGAGTGTCCCAGAACACTGAAGCTTTCTTT. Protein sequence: CAMGVSQNTEAFF.

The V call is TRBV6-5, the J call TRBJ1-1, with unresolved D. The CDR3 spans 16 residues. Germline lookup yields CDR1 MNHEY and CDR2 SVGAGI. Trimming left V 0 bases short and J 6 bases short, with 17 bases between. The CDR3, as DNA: TGTGCCAGCAGTTACTCGACATCCCTAATTCAGGCTGAAGCTTTCTTT. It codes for CASSYSTSLIQAEAFF.

CDR3 loop: CASRTGRGPYSNQPQHF. CDR3 sequence (DNA): TGTGCCAGCAGGACGGGGAGGGGCCCGTATAGCAATCAGCCCCAGCATTTT. The gene calls are TRBV28 and TRBJ1-5; TRBD1 is a possible D gene (5 bases). V lost 6 bases, J lost 0 bases, and 18 bases lay in between. The germline gives CDR1 MDHEN, CDR2 SYDVKM. CDR3 length: 17 residues.

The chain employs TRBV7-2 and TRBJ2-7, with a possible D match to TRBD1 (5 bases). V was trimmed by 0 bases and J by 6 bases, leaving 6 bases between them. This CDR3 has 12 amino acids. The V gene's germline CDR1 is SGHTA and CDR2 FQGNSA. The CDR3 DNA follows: TGTGCCAGCAGCTTAGCGCAGGGCGAGCAGTACTTC. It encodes CASSLAQGEQYF. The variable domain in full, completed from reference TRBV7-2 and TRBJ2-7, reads GAGVSQSPSNKVTEKGKDVELRCDPISGHTALYWYRQSLGQGLEFLIYFQGNSAPDKSGLPSDRFSAERTGGSVSTLTIQRTQQEDSAVYLCASSLAQGEQYFGPGTRLTVT.

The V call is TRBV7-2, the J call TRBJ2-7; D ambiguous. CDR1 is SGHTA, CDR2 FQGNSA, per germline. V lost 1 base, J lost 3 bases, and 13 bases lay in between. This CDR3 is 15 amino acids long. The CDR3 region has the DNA TGTGCCAGCAGCTTAGGGGCAGAGAGATACTACGAGCAGTACTTC. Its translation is CASSLGAERYYEQYF.